Reported below is one TCR beta chain. The antigen is not known. From germline, CDR1 is MNHEY and CDR2 SVGAGI. The CDR3 loop spans 14 amino acids. Deletions cut 0 bases from V and 6 bases from J, with 11 bases between. The data originate from a study of PD-1 blockade in classical Hodgkin lymphoma. The study, taken as a whole, reports: Whatever underlies the repertoire differences (possibly disease activity or prior therapy) remains undefined. At baseline, newly diagnosed patients reportedly showed less TCR diversity than healthy donors.

Measured with immunoSEQ multiplex PCR; TCRdb has only the in-frame clones, and not every one. The profile shows approximately 27,000 clones, just over 85% of them singletons. Each patient relapsed following autologous stem cell transplantation, and prior brentuximab vedotin exposure differed. The chain employs TRBV6-5 and TRBJ1-1; D call uncertain. The specimen comprised peripheral blood mononuclear cells (PBMCs), sampled at baseline. The sequence derives from a human donor with classical Hodgkin lymphoma. CDR3 region: CASSYSRSIPEAFF. The CDR3 DNA follows: TGTGCCAGCAGTTACTCGAGGAGCATCCCTGAAGCTTTCTTT.